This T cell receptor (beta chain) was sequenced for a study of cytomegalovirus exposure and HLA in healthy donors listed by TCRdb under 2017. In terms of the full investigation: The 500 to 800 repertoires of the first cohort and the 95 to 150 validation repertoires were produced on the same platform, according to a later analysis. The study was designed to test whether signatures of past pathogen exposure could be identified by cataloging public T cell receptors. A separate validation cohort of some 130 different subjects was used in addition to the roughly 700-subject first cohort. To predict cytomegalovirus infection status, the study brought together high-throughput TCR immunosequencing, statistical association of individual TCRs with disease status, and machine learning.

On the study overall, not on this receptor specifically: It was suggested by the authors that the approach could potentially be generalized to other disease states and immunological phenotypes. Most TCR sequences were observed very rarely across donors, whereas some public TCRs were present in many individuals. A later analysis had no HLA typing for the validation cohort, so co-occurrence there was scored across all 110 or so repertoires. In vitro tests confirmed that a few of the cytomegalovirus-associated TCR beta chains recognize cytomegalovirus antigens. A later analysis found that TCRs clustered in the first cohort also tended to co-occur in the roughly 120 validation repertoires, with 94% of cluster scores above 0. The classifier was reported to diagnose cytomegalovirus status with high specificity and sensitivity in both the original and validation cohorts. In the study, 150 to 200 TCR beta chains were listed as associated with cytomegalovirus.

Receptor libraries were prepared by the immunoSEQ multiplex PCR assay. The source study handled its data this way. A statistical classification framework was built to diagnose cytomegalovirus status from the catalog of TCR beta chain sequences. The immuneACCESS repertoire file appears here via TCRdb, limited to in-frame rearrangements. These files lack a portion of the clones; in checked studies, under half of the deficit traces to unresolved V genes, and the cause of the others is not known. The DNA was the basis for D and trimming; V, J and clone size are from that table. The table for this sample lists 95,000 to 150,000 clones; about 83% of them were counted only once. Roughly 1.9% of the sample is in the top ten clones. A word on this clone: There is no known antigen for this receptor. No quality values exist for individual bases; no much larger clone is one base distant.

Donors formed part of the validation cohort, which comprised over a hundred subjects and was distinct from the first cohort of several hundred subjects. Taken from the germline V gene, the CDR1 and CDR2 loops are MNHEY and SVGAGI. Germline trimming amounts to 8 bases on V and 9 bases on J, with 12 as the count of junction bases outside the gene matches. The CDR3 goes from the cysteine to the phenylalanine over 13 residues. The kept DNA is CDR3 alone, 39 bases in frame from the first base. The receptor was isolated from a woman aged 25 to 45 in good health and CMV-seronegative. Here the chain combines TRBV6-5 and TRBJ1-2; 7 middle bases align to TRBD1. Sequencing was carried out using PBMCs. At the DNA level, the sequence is TGTGCCAGCTGCCCAAGGGACAGCCTGAGCTACACCTTC. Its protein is CASCPRDSLSYTF.